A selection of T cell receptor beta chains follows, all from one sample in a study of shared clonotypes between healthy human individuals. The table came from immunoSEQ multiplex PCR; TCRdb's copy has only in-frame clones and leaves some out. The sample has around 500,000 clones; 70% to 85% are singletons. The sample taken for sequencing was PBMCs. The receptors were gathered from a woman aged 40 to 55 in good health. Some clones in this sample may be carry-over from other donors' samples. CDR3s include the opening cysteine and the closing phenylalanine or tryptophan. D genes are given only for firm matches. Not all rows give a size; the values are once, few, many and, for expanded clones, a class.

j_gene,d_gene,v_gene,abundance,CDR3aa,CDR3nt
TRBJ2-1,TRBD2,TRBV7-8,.,CASSSSWTSNNEQFF,TGTGCCAGCAGCTCCTCCTGGACTAGCAACAATGAGCAGTTCTTC
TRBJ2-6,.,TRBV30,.,CAWKLGLGANVLTF,TGTGCCTGGAAATTGGGGCTTGGGGCCAACGTCCTGACTTTC
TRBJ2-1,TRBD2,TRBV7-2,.,CASSTTSGSSYNEQFF,TGTGCCAGCAGCACGACTAGCGGGAGCTCCTACAATGAGCAGTTCTTC
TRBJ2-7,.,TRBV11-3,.,CASSLQWGQGYEQYF,TGTGCCAGCAGCTTACAATGGGGCCAGGGCTACGAGCAGTACTTC
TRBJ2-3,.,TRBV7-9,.,CASSLAPFTDTQYF,TGTGCCAGCAGCTTAGCGCCCTTCACAGATACGCAGTATTTT
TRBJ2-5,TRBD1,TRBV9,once,CASSSPGGGQETQYF,TGTGCCAGCAGCTCCCCAGGGGGCGGGCAGGAGACCCAGTACTTC
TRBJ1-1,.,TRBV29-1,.,CSVGTARGTEAFF,TGCAGCGTTGGGACGGCCCGGGGGACTGAAGCTTTCTTT
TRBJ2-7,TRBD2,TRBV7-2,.,CASSSEGTRAEQYF,TGTGCCAGCAGCTCTGAAGGGACTAGGGCCGAGCAGTACTTC
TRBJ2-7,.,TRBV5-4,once,CASSSDGSGSYEQYF,TGTGCCAGCAGTTCGGACGGGTCCGGGTCTTACGAGCAGTACTTC
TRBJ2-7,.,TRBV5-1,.,CASSGGLRDMKQYF,TGCGCCAGCAGCGGGGGGCTCCGGGATATGAAGCAGTACTTC
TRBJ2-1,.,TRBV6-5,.,CASSYSRYNEQFF,TGTGCCAGCAGTTATTCCCGTTACAATGAGCAGTTCTTC
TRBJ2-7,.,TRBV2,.,CASRDRGFEQYF,TGTGCCAGCAGGGACAGAGGGTTCGAGCAGTACTTC
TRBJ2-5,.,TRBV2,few,CASSESVQETQYF,TGTGCCAGCAGTGAGTCCGTGCAAGAGACCCAGTACTTC
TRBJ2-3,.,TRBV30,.,CAWSALIDTQYF,TGTGCCTGGAGTGCTCTCATAGATACGCAGTATTTT
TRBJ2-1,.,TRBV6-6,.,CASSNYNEQFF,TGTGCCAGCAGTAATTACAATGAGCAGTTCTTC
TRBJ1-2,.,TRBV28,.,CASSLLQENYGYTF,TGTGCCAGCAGTTTACTACAGGAGAACTATGGCTACACCTTC
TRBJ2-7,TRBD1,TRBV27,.,CASSYGTGDYEQYF,TGTGCCAGCAGTTACGGGACAGGGGACTACGAGCAGTACTTC
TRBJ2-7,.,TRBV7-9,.,CASSLDKYEQYF,TGTGCCAGCAGCTTAGACAAATACGAGCAGTACTTC
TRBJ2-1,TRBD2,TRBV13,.,CASSRRGLAGSITNEQFF,TGTGCCAGCAGCAGAAGGGGACTAGCGGGATCGATTACCAATGAGCAGTTCTTC
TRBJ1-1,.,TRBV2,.,CASSEGTLSTEAFF,TGTGCCAGCAGTGAGGGGACATTGAGCACTGAAGCTTTCTTT
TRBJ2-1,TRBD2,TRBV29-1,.,CSVEGLADYNEQFF,TGCAGCGTAGAGGGACTAGCTGACTACAATGAGCAGTTCTTC
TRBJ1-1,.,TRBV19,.,CASSMRNTEAFF,TGTGCCAGTAGTATGAGGAACACTGAAGCTTTCTTT
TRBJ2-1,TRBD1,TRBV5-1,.,CASSIDRGYNEQFF,TGCGCCAGCAGCATTGACAGGGGGTACAATGAGCAGTTCTTC
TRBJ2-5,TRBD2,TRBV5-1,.,CASSLRGLAGRWEETQYF,TGCGCCAGCAGCTTGAGAGGACTAGCGGGCCGTTGGGAGGAGACCCAGTACTTC
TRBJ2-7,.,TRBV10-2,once,CASRQGSYEQYF,TGCGCCAGCAGACAGGGATCCTACGAGCAGTACTTC
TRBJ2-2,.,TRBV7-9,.,CASSEQGTGELFF,TGTGCCAGCAGCGAACAGGGCACCGGGGAGCTGTTTTTT
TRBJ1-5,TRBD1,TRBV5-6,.,CASSLEGTAERPAPAF,TGTGCCAGCAGCTTGGAAGGGACAGCTGAACGCCCAGCCCCAGCATTT
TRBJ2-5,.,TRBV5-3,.,CARSLKLDSQETQYF,TGTGCCAGAAGCTTGAAATTGGACAGCCAAGAGACCCAGTACTTC
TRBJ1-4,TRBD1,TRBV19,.,CASRLQGSEKLFF,TGTGCCAGTAGACTACAGGGGAGTGAAAAACTGTTTTTT
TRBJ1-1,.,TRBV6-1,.,CASSSISPLYTEAFF,TGTGCCAGCAGTTCCATCTCCCCCCTATACACTGAAGCTTTCTTT
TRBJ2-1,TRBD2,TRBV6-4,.,CASSVHGLAGVNEQFF,TGTGCCAGCAGCGTACACGGACTAGCGGGAGTGAATGAGCAGTTCTTC
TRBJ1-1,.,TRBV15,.,CATSRDIAGRTEAFF,TGTGCCACCAGCAGAGATATAGCAGGGAGAACTGAAGCTTTCTTT
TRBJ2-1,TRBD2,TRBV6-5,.,CASGGSFYNEQFF,TGTGCCAGCGGCGGGAGCTTCTACAATGAGCAGTTCTTC
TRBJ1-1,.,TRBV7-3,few,CASSPSGGGTEAFF,TGTGCCAGCAGCCCTTCCGGGGGTGGCACTGAAGCTTTCTTT
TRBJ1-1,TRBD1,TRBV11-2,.,CASSLGQGGFKYTEAFF,TGTGCCAGCAGCTTAGGACAGGGAGGGTTTAAGTACACTGAAGCTTTCTTT
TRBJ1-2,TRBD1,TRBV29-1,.,CSVVFGTGAYGYTF,TGCAGCGTTGTTTTCGGGACAGGGGCCTATGGCTACACCTTC
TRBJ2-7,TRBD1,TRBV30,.,CAWGPWGQGLGQYF,TGTGCCTGGGGCCCTTGGGGACAGGGTCTAGGGCAGTACTTC
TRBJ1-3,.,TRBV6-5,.,CASSYQAAGNTIYF,TGTGCCAGCAGTTACCAGGCCGCTGGAAACACCATATATTTT
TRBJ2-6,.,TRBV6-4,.,CASSERESSGANVLTF,TGTGCCAGCAGTGAGAGAGAAAGCTCTGGGGCCAACGTCCTGACTTTC
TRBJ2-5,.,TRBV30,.,CAWRPNLLRPKETQYF,TGTGCCTGGAGACCCAACCTCCTAAGGCCGAAAGAGACCCAGTACTTC
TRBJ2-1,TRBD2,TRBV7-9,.,CASSGSGSSAEQFF,TGTGCCAGCAGCGGTAGCGGGAGTTCAGCTGAGCAGTTCTTC
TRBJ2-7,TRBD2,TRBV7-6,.,CASSFGTSVNYEQYF,TGTGCCAGCAGCTTCGGGACTAGCGTAAACTACGAGCAGTACTTC
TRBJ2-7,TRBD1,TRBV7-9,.,CASSLAGTGYEQYF,TGTGCCAGCAGCTTAGCCGGGACAGGCTACGAGCAGTACTTC
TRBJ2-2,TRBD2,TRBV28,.,CASRGAAGGGELFF,TGTGCCAGCAGGGGCGCGGCGGGAGGAGGGGAGCTGTTTTTT
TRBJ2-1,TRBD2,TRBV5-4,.,CASSASGLADNEQFF,TGTGCCAGCAGCGCCTCGGGACTAGCGGACAATGAGCAGTTCTTC
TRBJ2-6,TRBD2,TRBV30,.,CAWSATSGANSGANVLTF,TGTGCCTGGAGCGCAACTAGCGGGGCAAACTCTGGGGCCAACGTCCTGACTTTC
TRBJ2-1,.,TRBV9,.,CASSVDGPRDNEQFF,TGTGCCAGCAGCGTAGACGGACCAAGGGACAATGAGCAATTCTTC